This passage covers 26 T cell receptor beta chains from one sample sequenced in a study of response to subunit inactivated influenza vaccine. One entry per CDR3 protein results from TCRdb running MiXCR on the RT-PCR reads. In the table there are approximately 500,000 distinct CDR3 sequences, under 30% of which are singletons. The same data also contributed to another study, on T cells expressing NK-cell markers. From that report: Generation of TCR beta cDNA was performed by 5'RACE template switching incorporating UMIs.

This specimen consisted of CD4+ T cells sorted from PBMCs, obtained 11 to 12 days after vaccination. The receptors here all came from a man in his fifties who received an inactivated influenza vaccine.

V is TRBV9 and J is TRBJ2-1; D possibly corresponds to TRBD1 (6 bases). Germline V gene sequence: CDR1 SGDLS, CDR2 YYNGEE. Trimming shortened V by 0 bases and J by 7 bases, and 20 bases separated the two germline ends. The CDR3 contains 17 residues. The CDR3 sequence: CASSVATWQGQGNEQFF. CDR3 nucleotides: TGTGCCAGCAGCGTAGCTACCTGGCAGGGGCAGGGTAATGAGCAGTTCTTC.

This sequence joins TRBV28 and TRBJ2-3; possible D gene TRBD1, 5 bases. Germline CDR1 and CDR2: MDHEN and SYDVKM. The CDR3 is 16 residues long. Trimming cost V 7 bases and J 2 bases, with 19 bases left between them. CDR3 amino acids: CASTEDRTQLTDTQYF. The CDR3 coding sequence is TGTGCCAGCACCGAAGATCGGACACAACTCACAGATACGCAGTATTTT.

V gene TRBV5-1 combines with J gene TRBJ2-5; D gene ambiguous. V was trimmed by 3 bases and J by 10 bases, leaving 22 bases between them. Germline V gene sequence: CDR1 SGHRS, CDR2 YFSETQ. CDR3 length: 15 residues. CDR3 in amino acids: CASSSRPTGPVDQYF. Written as DNA, the CDR3 is TGCGCCAGCAGCTCCCGGCCCACTGGTCCAGTTGACCAGTACTTC.

This clonotype occurred a few times. The V gene is TRBV6-2 or TRBV6-3, the J gene TRBJ2-1; D remains ambiguous. Germline CDR1 MNHEY, CDR2 SVGEGT. The CDR3 spans 13 residues. Deletions cut 0 bases from V and 6 bases from J, with 6 bases between. CDR3 sequence: CASSYSPVNEQFF. Here the CDR3 DNA reads TGTGCCAGCAGTTACTCGCCAGTCAATGAGCAGTTCTTC.

The CDR3 DNA reads as TGTGCCAGCAGCGTAGGCAGCGGAGCGGGCGGGACCCAGTACTTC. Residues: CASSVGSGAGGTQYF. The V and J genes are TRBV9 and TRBJ2-5; possibly TRBD2 for D (6 bases). Trimming cost V 0 bases and J 7 bases, with 16 bases left between them. CDR3 length: 15 residues. Germline CDR1 SGDLS, CDR2 YYNGEE.

The rearrangement joins TRBV24-1 to TRBJ2-2, with a possible D match to TRBD2 (6 bases). V was cut by 3 bases and J by 0 bases, with 7 bases left in between. Germline loops: CDR1 KGHDR, CDR2 SFDVKD. The CDR3 has 15 amino acids. The DNA of the CDR3 is TGTGCCACCAGTGATCCGGGAGCGAACACCGGGGAGCTGTTTTTT. Protein: CATSDPGANTGELFF.

The chain recombines TRBV6-1 with TRBJ1-5; tentatively, D is TRBD1 (5 bases). With 6 bases removed from V and 11 bases from J, the gap between germline ends came to 17 bases. The CDR3 extends over 13 amino acids. From germline, CDR1 is MNHNS and CDR2 SASEGT. Here the CDR3 DNA reads TGTGCCAGCAGCCCCAGGGACGGCGGGGCCCAGCATTTT. Translating gives CASSPRDGGAQHF.

In its sample, this clonotype was seen a few times. The gene calls are TRBV4-2 and TRBJ2-7; D is uncertain. The CDR3 runs to 18 residues. Germline assignment: CDR1 LGHNA and CDR2 YNFKEQ. The germline V and J ends were trimmed by 1 base and 0 bases, with 19 bases remaining between them. The chain's CDR3 is CASSQVRTESMNSYEQYF. Written as DNA, the CDR3 is TGTGCCAGCAGCCAAGTGCGTACAGAGTCGATGAACTCCTACGAGCAGTACTTC.

The V and J genes are TRBV2 and TRBJ2-2; 8 bases are a match to TRBD1. The J segment lost 4 bases and the V segment lost 6 bases, leaving 4 bases of the junction unmatched. Looked up from germline, CDR1 is SNHLY and CDR2 is FYNNEI. This CDR3 contains 14 residues. CDR3 nucleotide sequence: TGTGCCAGCAGGTCCGGGACAGGCACCGGGGAGCTGTTTTTT. This gives the protein CASRSGTGTGELFF. Complete variable domain (other parts from reference TRBV2 and TRBJ2-2): EPEVTQTPSHQVTQMGQEVILRCVPISNHLYFYWYRQILGQKVEFLVSFYNNEISEKSEIFDDQFSVERPDGSNFTLKIRSTKLEDSAMYFCASRSGTGTGELFFGEGSRLTVL.

This clonotype has just a few counts. The chain has TRBV11-2 and TRBJ1-2; D perhaps matches TRBD1 (5 bases). With 2 bases removed from V and 11 bases from J, the gap between germline ends came to 15 bases. Germline V gives CDR1 SGHAT, CDR2 FQNNGV. The CDR3 consists of 13 residues. DNA for the CDR3: TGTGCCAGCAGCTTAAGTGTATTTCAGGGTTACACCTTC. This encodes CASSLSVFQGYTF.

Ten or more counts support this clonotype. This rearrangement joins TRBV10-3 to TRBJ1-2, with no clear D. This CDR3 is 12 amino acids long. The germline V gene has CDR1 ENHRY and CDR2 SYGVKD. The V end was cut by 3 bases, the J end by 8 bases, with 10 bases between. Here the CDR3 reads CAISDPGWGYTF. CDR3 DNA: TGTGCCATCAGTGACCCGGGATGGGGCTACACCTTC.

This clonotype was counted a few times. The genes are TRBV20-1 and TRBJ2-7; tentatively, D is TRBD2 (6 bases). Trimming took 1 base from V and 1 from J, leaving 14 bases between them. Germline V lookup: CDR1 DFQATT, CDR2 SNEGSKA (reference sequence). The CDR3 contains 15 residues. CDR3 sequence reads: CSARAGREVSYEQYF. CDR3 DNA sequence: TGCAGTGCTAGAGCAGGGCGGGAAGTGTCCTACGAGCAGTACTTC.

The rearrangement joins TRBV27 to TRBJ2-3; TRBD2 is a possible D gene (5 bases). The CDR3 runs 13 residues. Germline V lookup: CDR1 MNHEY, CDR2 SMNVEV (reference sequence). With 6 bases removed from V and 6 bases from J, the gap between germline ends came to 13 bases. CDR3 bases: TGTGCCAGCAGACCGCGGGTGGGGGATACGCAGTATTTT. It specifies CASRPRVGDTQYF.

This clonotype was seen only a few times. V usage is TRBV24-1 and J usage is TRBJ2-1, with 7 positions matching TRBD2. J gave up 0 bases and V 1 base, and 2 bases lay outside the gene matches. The CDR3 has 16 residues. In germline, CDR1 is KGHDR, CDR2 SFDVKD. The CDR3 is CATSDFLADSYNEQFF. The CDR3 nucleotides read TGTGCCACCAGTGATTTTCTAGCGGACTCCTACAATGAGCAGTTCTTC.

V gene TRBV20-1 combines with J gene TRBJ2-7; 15 nucleotides agree with TRBD2. This CDR3 is 15 amino acids long. Germline CDR1 and CDR2: DFQATT and SNEGSKA (reference sequence). Unmatched junction bases numbered 3, after V lost 2 bases and J lost 4 bases. The CDR3 spells CSARTGTSGGYEQYF. The CDR3 region has the DNA TGCAGTGCTAGAACCGGGACTAGCGGGGGGTACGAGCAGTACTTC.

This clonotype was counted between two and nine times. This sequence joins TRBV4-1 and TRBJ2-5; 9 bases agree with TRBD1. V dropped 0 bases and J dropped 9; count of bases not matched to a gene: 2. Germline-derived CDR1 and CDR2 are MGHRA and YSYEKL. The CDR3 loop spans 13 amino acids. The DNA of the CDR3 is TGCGCCAGCAGCCAAGATTGGGACAGGGCCCAGTACTTC. This gives the protein CASSQDWDRAQYF.

This clonotype was detected a few times. The chain is built from TRBV10-3 and TRBJ2-7; D is possibly TRBD2 (6 bases). Trimming removed 0 bases at V and 4 bases at J, with 16 bases between. Germline assignment: CDR1 ENHRY and CDR2 SYGVKD. CDR3 size: 16 residues. The CDR3 bases are TGTGCCATCAGTGAGTCCAGGAGGGCCCTTAGGTACGAGCAGTACTTC. This encodes CAISESRRALRYEQYF.

This clonotype showed up just a few times. V gene TRBV20-1 combines with J gene TRBJ1-4, with 8 bases aligning to TRBD1. This CDR3 is 13 amino acids long. CDR1 is DFQATT and CDR2 is SNEGSKA in the germline V gene (reference sequence). V was clipped by 6 bases and J by 8 bases; unmatched bases: 8. The CDR3 coding sequence is TGCAGTGCCCACAGGGGGGGCGACGAAAAACTGTTTTTT. Protein: CSAHRGGDEKLFF.

This chain links TRBV7-7 with TRBJ2-2; D is undetermined. This CDR3 is 15 amino acids long. Deletions cut 4 bases from V and 7 bases from J, with 16 bases between. CDR1 and CDR2 (germline): SSHAT, FNYEAQ (reference sequence). The CDR3 region has the DNA TGTGCCAGCAGCTCACAGTCTAATACCCACGGGGAGCTGTTTTTT. This codes for CASSSQSNTHGELFF.

There are a few counts of this clonotype. The rearrangement joins TRBV4-2 to TRBJ1-5; 7 positions agree with TRBD1. The CDR3 spans 15 residues. CDR1 and CDR2 from the germline V gene are LGHNA and YNFKEQ. V was pared by 4 bases and J by 5 bases, with 8 bases of the junction left unmatched. The CDR3 nucleotides are TGTGCCAGCAGCCGAGAACAGGGGACACATCAGCCCCAGCATTTT. Amino acids: CASSREQGTHQPQHF.

This clonotype was seen a handful of times. The gene calls are TRBV12-3 or TRBV12-4 and TRBJ2-5; 7 bases are a match to TRBD2. The CDR3 covers 13 residues. After removal of 7 bases from V and 4 bases from J, the junction contained 6 bases not matched to a gene. CDR3 residues: CASTGRLRETQYF. The DNA for the CDR3 is TGTGCCAGCACCGGGAGGCTTCGAGAGACCCAGTACTTC.

This clonotype was observed many times. This chain links TRBV28 with TRBJ2-1, with 8 bases that match TRBD1. The CDR3 consists of 16 residues. V lost 5 bases to trimming and J lost 7 bases; unmatched junction nucleotides: 13. CDR1 and CDR2 (germline): MDHEN, SYDVKM. In DNA, the CDR3 is TGTGCCAGCAGTAGGCCATCAGGGGGCGCGGGAAATGAGCAGTTCTTC. As protein: CASSRPSGGAGNEQFF.

CDR3 in amino acids: CASSRNLGETQYF. CDR3 nucleotides: TGTGCCAGCAGCCGCAACCTGGGAGAGACCCAGTACTTC. The genes are TRBV14 and TRBJ2-5; D not certain. This CDR3 is built from 13 residues. Germline CDR1 SGHDN, CDR2 FVKESK. V lost 4 bases and J lost 4, with 10 bases in between.

This clonotype has more than one count but fewer than ten. V and J are TRBV7-9 and TRBJ2-1, with 8 bases that match TRBD1. V lost 5 bases to trimming and J lost 5 bases; unmatched junction nucleotides: 2. The CDR3 is 13 residues long. Germline CDR1 is SEHNR and CDR2 is FQNEAQ (reference sequence). The CDR3 DNA reads as TGTGCCAGCAGCCGACAGGGGAACAATGAGCAGTTCTTC. It specifies CASSRQGNNEQFF. Full variable domain (missing parts from reference TRBV7-9 and TRBJ2-1): DTGVSQNPRHKITKRGQNVTFRCDPISEHNRLYWYRQTLGQGPEFLTYFQNEAQLEKSRLLSDRFSAERPKGSFSTLEIQRTEQGDSAMYLCASSRQGNNEQFFGPGTRLTVL.

The sample holds a few counts of this clonotype. The chain has TRBV5-1 and TRBJ2-3; D might be TRBD2 (6 bases). V was trimmed by 5 bases and J by 4 bases, leaving 8 bases between them. This CDR3 contains 12 residues. CDR1 is SGHRS, CDR2 YFSETQ, per germline. The CDR3 loop is CASREGPDTQYF. CDR3 coding DNA: TGCGCCAGCAGGGAGGGTCCAGATACGCAGTATTTT.

This clonotype has more than one count but fewer than ten. V is TRBV12-3 or TRBV12-4 and J is TRBJ1-1; D is undetermined. V was pared by 4 bases and J by 2 bases, with 8 bases between. The CDR3 is 13 amino acids. CDR3 coding DNA: TGTGCCAGCAGTTGGCAGGAAAACACTGAAGCTTTCTTT. It codes for CASSWQENTEAFF.